This T cell receptor (beta chain) was observed in a study of T cells after yellow fever vaccination. Template switching with 5'RACE generated the TCR cDNA and added a universal primer site and UMIs. TCRdb processed the 5' RACE reads anew with MiXCR; each CDR3 protein has one entry. The sample yields about 240,000 distinct CDR3 sequences, 6% to 7.5% seen once. Study-wide findings and caveats: Among primary-vaccination clones, most reappeared after the booster, at almost 98% for CD4 and approximately 90% for CD8. Abundant clonotypes (contaminants from the bulk population) could be present in FACS-sorted repertoires.

The V gene end was trimmed by 2 bases and the J gene end by 0 bases; junction bases not matched to a gene: 12. The CDR3 runs 19 residues. Germline CDR1 reads SGHAT; CDR2 reads FQNNGV. On this clonotype: Its antigen is still unknown.

The sequence came from a man aged 25 to 40 who received the YFV17D yellow fever vaccine. The source was CD4+ T cells sorted from PBMCs, collected 15 days after the yellow fever booster vaccination. The rearrangement uses TRBV11-2 and TRBJ2-7; 11 nucleotides align to TRBD2. CDR3 sequence: CASSLRGGTSGLSSYEQYF. CDR3 DNA: TGTGCCAGCAGCTTAAGGGGAGGGACTAGCGGTCTGAGCTCCTACGAGCAGTACTTC. Full variable domain (remainder filled in from reference TRBV11-2 and TRBJ2-7): EAGVAQSPRYKIIEKRQSVAFWCNPISGHATLYWYQQILGQGPKLLIQFQNNGVVDDSQLPKDRFSAERLKGVDSTLKIQPAKLEDSAVYLCASSLRGGTSGLSSYEQYFGPGTRLTVT.